Sequencing of this TCR beta chain was carried out in a study of tumor and adjacent non-tumor tissue in lung cancer. Study-level information: Patients were aged roughly 31 to 76, approximately ten men and about 5 women, stage I to III.

Whole-study findings and limits: TCR diversity was significantly greater in tumor than normal lung tissue. Top 100 clones took a larger repertoire share in normal lung.

TCRbeta libraries were built with three rounds of nested PCR, modified from ARM-PCR. TCRdb fed the multiplex PCR reads into MiXCR, producing one record per CDR3 protein. Of fewer than 150,000 distinct CDR3 sequences listed, 60% to 70% are singletons. The CDR3 length is 12 residues. CDR1 and CDR2 (germline): SQVTM, ANQGSEA. As for this clonotype: Its antigen is not identified. One base away lies a much larger clone, so this may be a sequencing read error.

This sample's RNA came from whole unsorted tissue. Donors were chemotherapy-naive, newly diagnosed lung cancer surgical patients in China, August–late 2014. Sequencing was done on a sample of lung tumor tissue. This receptor was obtained from a man between 60 and 75 years old with small cell lung cancer. The V gene is TRBV29-1, the J gene TRBJ1-5, with a weak D call TRBD1 (5 bases). The CDR3 bases are TGCAGCGTTGGACAGAATAATCAGCCCCAGCTTTTT. Protein: CSVGQNNQPQLF.